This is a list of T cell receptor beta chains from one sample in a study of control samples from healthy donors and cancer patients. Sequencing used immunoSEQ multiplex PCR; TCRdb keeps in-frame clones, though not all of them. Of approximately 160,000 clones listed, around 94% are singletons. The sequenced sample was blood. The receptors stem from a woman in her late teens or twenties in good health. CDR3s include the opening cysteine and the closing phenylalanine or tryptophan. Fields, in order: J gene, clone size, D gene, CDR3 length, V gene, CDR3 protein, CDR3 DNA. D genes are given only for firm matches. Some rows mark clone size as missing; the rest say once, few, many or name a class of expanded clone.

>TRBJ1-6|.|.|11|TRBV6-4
CASSAMEPLHF
TGTGCCAGCAGTGCCATGGAACCCCTCCACTTT
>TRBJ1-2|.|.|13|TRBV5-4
CASSPGHPYGYTF
TGTGCCAGCAGCCCGGGACACCCCTATGGCTACACCTTC
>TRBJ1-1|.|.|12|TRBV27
CASRRLGAEAFF
TGTGCCAGCAGGAGGCTAGGGGCTGAAGCTTTCTTT
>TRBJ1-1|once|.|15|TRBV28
CASTYYGTGNTEAFF
TGTGCCAGCACCTATTATGGTACGGGCAACACTGAAGCTTTCTTT
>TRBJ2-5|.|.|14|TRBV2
CASSGYGDQETQYF
TGTGCCAGCAGTGGGTATGGGGACCAAGAGACCCAGTACTTC
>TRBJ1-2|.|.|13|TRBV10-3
CAITVDRSSGYTF
TGTGCCATCACCGTTGACAGGTCGAGTGGCTACACCTTC
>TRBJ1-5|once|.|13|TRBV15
CATSRDRGQPQHF
TGTGCCACCAGCAGAGACCGGGGTCAGCCCCAGCATTTT
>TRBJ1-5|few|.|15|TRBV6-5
CASSYSLLSNQPQHF
TGTGCCAGCAGTTACTCCCTCCTTAGCAATCAGCCCCAGCATTTT
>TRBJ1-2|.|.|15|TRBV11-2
CASSLARGTNYGYTF
TGTGCCAGCAGCTTAGCCCGGGGAACTAACTATGGCTACACCTTC
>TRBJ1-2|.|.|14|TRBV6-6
CASSPLGTLGGYTF
TGTGCCAGCAGTCCTCTCGGGACCCTGGGGGGCTACACCTTC
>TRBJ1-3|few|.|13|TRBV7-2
CASSPVLRDTIYF
TGTGCCAGCAGCCCCGTCCTCAGGGACACCATATATTTT
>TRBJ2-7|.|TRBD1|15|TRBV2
CASRGTGEIPYEQYF
TGTGCCAGCAGAGGGACAGGGGAGATTCCCTACGAGCAGTACTTC
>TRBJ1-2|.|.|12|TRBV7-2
CASSSRHYGYTF
TGTGCCAGCAGCTCCCGGCACTATGGCTACACCTTC
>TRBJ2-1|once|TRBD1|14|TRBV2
CASRTGGSYNEQFF
TGTGCCAGCAGAACAGGGGGGTCCTACAATGAGCAGTTCTTC
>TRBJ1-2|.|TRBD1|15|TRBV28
CASSSGQGESYGYTF
TGTGCCAGCAGTTCCGGACAGGGGGAGAGCTATGGCTACACCTTC
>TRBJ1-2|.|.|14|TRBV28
CASSITGTDYGYTF
TGTGCCAGCAGCATTACCGGGACGGACTATGGCTACACCTTC
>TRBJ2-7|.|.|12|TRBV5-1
CASSGPSYEQYF
TGCGCCAGCAGCGGTCCTTCCTACGAGCAGTACTTC
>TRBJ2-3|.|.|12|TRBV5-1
CASSFNTDTQYF
TGCGCCAGCAGCTTTAACACAGATACGCAGTATTTT
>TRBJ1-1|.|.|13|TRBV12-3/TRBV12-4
CASKRGANTEAFF
TGTGCCAGCAAGAGGGGAGCGAACACTGAAGCTTTCTTT
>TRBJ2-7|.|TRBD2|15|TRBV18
CASSAGFSGSDEQYF
TGTGCCAGCTCGGCCGGATTTAGCGGGAGCGACGAGCAGTACTTC
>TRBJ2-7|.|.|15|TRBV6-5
CASSRSSGAGNEQYF
TGTGCCAGCAGTCGCAGCTCGGGGGCCGGGAACGAGCAGTACTTC
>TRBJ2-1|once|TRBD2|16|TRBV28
CASSFPSGRASNEQFF
TGTGCCAGCAGTTTCCCTAGCGGGAGGGCCAGCAATGAGCAGTTCTTC